These T cell receptor beta chains were read from a single sample in a study of T cell therapy after organ transplantation. Only in-frame clones appear in the TCRdb table, and some are missing; sequencing was by immunoSEQ multiplex PCR. The sample carries some 2,000 clones, about 70% recorded once. The antigens these receptors bind are not known. The sequencing used CD8+ T cells from blood, collected after autologous CMV-specific T cell therapy. The receptors stem from a human patient who had received a solid organ transplant and had CMV disease. The graft donor may have given rise to some T cells. The CDR3 runs from the conserved cysteine through the conserved F or W. The D gene is left open where the match is weak. Size values are once, few and many counts, or a class for expanded clones, and some rows have none.

d_call | j_call | v_call | clone_size | cdr3_nt | cdr3_aa
- | TRBJ1-2 | TRBV6-1 | - | TGTGCCACCGAGGAGGGGAGCGATGGCTACACCTTC | CATEEGSDGYTF
- | TRBJ2-3 | TRBV4-2 | - | TGTGCCAGCAGCCAAGAGGTTTTGGCGCAGGATACGCAGTATTTT | CASSQEVLAQDTQYF
- | TRBJ1-1 | TRBV5-1 | - | TGCGCCAGCCACCTTGGGACGGGAAGGGCCAACTCTGAAGCTTTCTTT | CASHLGTGRANSEAFF
TRBD2 | TRBJ2-1 | TRBV9 | - | TGTGCCAGCAGCACCACTAGCGGGAGCTCCTACAATGAGCAGTTCTTC | CASSTTSGSSYNEQFF
TRBD1 | TRBJ2-1 | TRBV9 | - | TGTGCCAGCAGCCCGACAGGGGGCGCGTTGAGGGTTGAGCAGTTCTTC | CASSPTGGALRVEQFF
TRBD2 | TRBJ2-1 | TRBV4-1 | - | TGCGCCAGCAGCCAAGGTCCGACTAGCGGGATCTTTATCTACAATGAGCAGTTCTTC | CASSQGPTSGIFIYNEQFF
- | TRBJ1-1 | TRBV13 | - | TGTGCCAGCAGCTTAGTTCCGGGCTGGGGTGAAGCTTTCTTT | CASSLVPGWGEAFF
- | TRBJ1-2 | TRBV6-6 | few | TGTGCCAGCAGTTACTCGGAAGGGGCCCTCTATGGCTACACCTTC | CASSYSEGALYGYTF
- | TRBJ1-1 | TRBV11-3 | once | TGTGCCAGCAGCTACGACAGATCTGAAGCTTTCTTT | CASSYDRSEAFF
TRBD1 | TRBJ1-3 | TRBV25-1 | large | TGTGCCAGCAGTCAGACAGGGTTCTCTGGAAACACCATATATTTT | CASSQTGFSGNTIYF
- | TRBJ1-5 | TRBV19 | - | TGTGCCAGTAGTATCCCAGGGGTAGCTCAGCCCCAGCATTTT | CASSIPGVAQPQHF
- | TRBJ1-2 | TRBV4-2 | - | TGTGCCAGCAGCTTAAGGTCGGGAGACTTCTATGGCTACACCTTC | CASSLRSGDFYGYTF
- | TRBJ2-1 | TRBV19 | once | TGTGCCAGTACCGGGACACTATCCTACAATGAGCAGTTCTTC | CASTGTLSYNEQFF
- | TRBJ2-1 | TRBV14 | - | TGTGCCAGCAGCCCCCCCTATAGCTCCTACAATGAGCAGTTCTTC | CASSPPYSSYNEQFF
- | TRBJ2-7 | TRBV21-1 | - | TGTGCCAGCAGCAAAGATGACGGTTCCTACGAGCAGTACTTC | CASSKDDGSYEQYF
- | TRBJ2-7 | TRBV4-3 | - | TGCGCCAGCAGCCAAGATTTTCGGGGCAGGACCTACGAGCAGTACTTC | CASSQDFRGRTYEQYF
TRBD2 | TRBJ2-1 | TRBV9 | - | TGTGCCAGCAGCGCAGCGGGAGCATTTAACAATGAGCAGTTCTTC | CASSAAGAFNNEQFF
TRBD2 | TRBJ2-7 | TRBV28 | - | TGTGCCAGCGCTCATCACCTCATGCGGGGGGCTGACGAGCAGTACTTC | CASAHHLMRGADEQYF
- | TRBJ1-5 | TRBV7-6 | - | TGTGCCAGCAGCTTAGGGGGAGATCAGCCCCAGCATTTT | CASSLGGDQPQHF
- | TRBJ2-7 | TRBV6-1 | - | TGTGCCGGCGAGGAGGTGTTACGAGAGCAGTACTTC | CAGEEVLREQYF
TRBD2 | TRBJ2-1 | TRBV2 | few | TGTGCCAGCGAGGCTAGCGGCTACAATGAGCAGTTCTTC | CASEASGYNEQFF
- | TRBJ2-2 | TRBV5-1 | - | TGCGCCAGCAGGGGGGCTAACACCGGGGAGCTGTTTTTT | CASRGANTGELFF